This TCR beta chain was profiled in a study of cytomegalovirus exposure and HLA in healthy donors. The method was immunoSEQ multiplex PCR; TCRdb's version includes in-frame clones alone and lacks a portion of them. This table holds some 170,000 clones, roughly 83% found once. The donors were members of the validation cohort comprising over 90 subjects, separate from the roughly 690-subject first cohort. The specimen sequenced was PBMCs. The clonotype originates from a man younger than 45 in good health and CMV-seropositive.

CDR3 loop: CASSQKVGGVDTGELFF. The CDR3 DNA reads as TGTGCCAGCAGCCAAAAAGTAGGGGGCGTCGACACCGGGGAGCTGTTTTTT. The J gene is TRBJ2-2, the V gene TRBV7-9, with 7 positions matching TRBD1. Germline V gene sequence: CDR1 SEHNR, CDR2 FQNEAQ (reference sequence). Germline trimming cut 5 bases from V and 3 bases from J; bases unmatched to any gene: 12. The CDR3 sequence is 17 residues long.